Each of the 32 T cell receptor beta chains below was sequenced from the same sample in a study of CD8 T cells in Susac syndrome. Reverse transcription of 0.5 to 1 ug RNA was performed with random hexamers. TCRdb itself ran the immunoSEQ multiplex PCR reads through MiXCR, one entry per CDR3 protein. This table holds 50,000 or so distinct CDR3 sequences, just over 90% found once. Sequenced sample: CD8+ T cells from PBMCs. The receptor source for this set is a human donor with multiple sclerosis.

This clonotype was found a few times. The chain uses TRBV25-1 and TRBJ1-1; D is ambiguous. This CDR3 comprises 13 residues. V gave up 5 bases and J gave up 5 bases, with 12 bases separating them. Germline-derived CDR1 and CDR2 are MGHDK and SYGVNS. As DNA, the CDR3 is TGTGCCAGCAGTCTCGGAGGAAAGACTGAAGCTTTCTTT. It is translated as CASSLGGKTEAFF.

This chain uses TRBV3-1 with TRBJ2-3, with D possibly TRBD2 on 5 matching bases. Between the trimmed V and J ends, which lost 1 base and 6 bases, there was a span of 17 bases. In germline, CDR1 is LGHDT, CDR2 YNNKEL (reference sequence). The CDR3 runs to 16 residues. CDR3 nucleotide sequence: TGTGCCAGCAGCCAAGTCGAGGGCCGCAAGGTTGATACGCAGTATTTT. This gives the protein CASSQVEGRKVDTQYF.

The V gene is TRBV14, the J gene TRBJ2-3; the D is unclear. This CDR3 is built from 12 residues. V was pared by 0 bases and J by 10 bases, with 8 bases between. CDR1 and CDR2 (germline): SGHDN, FVKESK. This CDR3 reads CASSQDVFSQYF. CDR3 nucleotide sequence: TGTGCCAGCAGCCAAGATGTCTTTTCGCAGTATTTT.

Here the CDR3 reads CASSESIGVPETQYF. CDR3 DNA sequence: TGTGCCAGCAGTGAATCCATAGGGGTCCCAGAGACCCAGTACTTC. The rearrangement joins TRBV6-1 to TRBJ2-5, with a weak D call TRBD1 (5 bases). Germline CDR1 is MNHNS and CDR2 is SASEGT. The CDR3 is 15 amino acids. The ends were cut back, 2 bases at V and 4 bases at J, with 14 bases in the middle.

This chain connects TRBV27 to TRBJ2-7; 7 bases map to TRBD1. This CDR3 contains 14 residues. Trimming removed 5 bases from V and 5 bases from J; junction bases left unmatched: 9. Germline CDR1 and CDR2: MNHEY and SMNVEV (reference sequence). For the CDR3, the DNA is TGTGCCAGCAGTCTCAGGACAGGTACCAACGAGCAGTACTTC. Amino acids: CASSLRTGTNEQYF.

The chain joins TRBV6-5 to TRBJ1-4; 8 bases line up with TRBD1. The V gene end was trimmed by 5 bases and the J gene end by 8 bases; junction bases not matched to a gene: 10. Germline CDR1 MNHEY, CDR2 SVGAGI. The CDR3 loop spans 15 amino acids. CDR3 in amino acids: CASSVMTGDREKLFF. The DNA for the CDR3 is TGTGCCAGCAGTGTAATGACAGGGGATCGGGAAAAACTGTTTTTT.

This chain joins TRBV2 and TRBJ2-3, with TRBD2 identical over 8 bases. The CDR3 is 15 residues long. Germline CDR1 and CDR2: SNHLY and FYNNEI. The V segment lost 4 bases and the J segment 2 bases; nucleotides outside the gene matches: 5. The CDR3 bases are TGTGCCAGCAGTGGCCTAGCGGGCCACACAGATACGCAGTATTTT. This codes for CASSGLAGHTDTQYF.

This sequence joins TRBV9 and TRBJ2-5; TRBD2 matches 8 bases. J was trimmed by 4 bases and V by 4 bases; bases with no gene match: 9. The CDR3 has 15 residues. Germline CDR1 reads SGDLS; CDR2 reads YYNGEE. The chain's CDR3 is CASSLDGGASETQYF. CDR3 coding DNA: TGTGCCAGCAGCTTAGACGGGGGGGCCTCAGAGACCCAGTACTTC.

This clonotype was detected once. V gene TRBV7-9 combines with J gene TRBJ2-4, with D unresolved. The CDR3 loop spans 13 amino acids. Germline V CDR1 and CDR2: SEHNR, FQNEAQ (reference sequence). The V end was cut by 8 bases, the J end by 4 bases, with 12 bases between. The CDR3 bases are TGTGCCAGCTTTGGTGAGGAGAAAAACATTCAGTACTTC. It translates to CASFGEEKNIQYF.

The chain recombines TRBV7-6 with TRBJ2-2; D gene ambiguous. Trimming cost V 2 bases and J 0 bases, with 10 bases left between them. Germline lookup yields CDR1 SGHVS and CDR2 FNYEAQ. This CDR3 is 16 amino acids long. The CDR3 is CASSLSPSSNTGELFF. Written as DNA, the CDR3 is TGTGCCAGCAGCTTATCTCCGTCCTCGAACACCGGGGAGCTGTTTTTT.

This sequence joins TRBV2 and TRBJ1-2; D gene unclear. The CDR3 extends over 12 amino acids. CDR1 is SNHLY and CDR2 is FYNNEI in the germline V gene. Trimming removed 10 bases from V and 6 bases from J, with 15 bases in between. The CDR3, as DNA: TGTGCCATCCCGGACGGGAAAAATGGCTACACCTTC. This translates into CAIPDGKNGYTF.

J is TRBJ1-1 and V is TRBV20-1; 8 bases agree with TRBD1. Germline V gene sequence: CDR1 DFQATT, CDR2 SNEGSKA (reference sequence). V lost 1 base to trimming and J lost 2 bases; unmatched junction nucleotides: 6. This CDR3 comprises 15 residues. CDR3 residues: CSARASGQGNTEAFF. Written as DNA, the CDR3 is TGCAGTGCTAGAGCCTCCGGACAGGGTAACACTGAAGCTTTCTTT.

J is TRBJ1-1 and V is TRBV3-1; TRBD1 is a possible D gene (6 bases). Germline lookup yields CDR1 LGHDT and CDR2 YNNKEL (reference sequence). The CDR3 has 13 amino acids. Trimming removed 1 base from V and 6 bases from J, with 9 bases in between. CDR3 in amino acids: CASSQGGGAEAFF. CDR3 bases: TGTGCCAGCAGCCAAGGAGGGGGGGCTGAAGCTTTCTTT. Filled out from reference TRBV3-1 and TRBJ1-1, the complete variable domain reads DTAVSQTPKYLVTQMGNDKSIKCEQNLGHDTMYWYKQDSKKFLKIMFSYNNKELIINETVPNRFSPKSPDKAHLNLHINSLELGDSAVYFCASSQGGGAEAFFGQGTRLTVV.

In its sample, this clonotype was seen a few times. The genes are TRBV5-1 and TRBJ1-1; D remains unclear. CDR3 length: 15 amino acids. V gave up 1 base and J gave up 0 bases, with 10 bases separating them. CDR1 is SGHRS and CDR2 is YFSETQ in the germline V gene. The CDR3 loop reads CASSLPGVMNTEAFF. CDR3 nucleotides: TGCGCCAGCAGCTTGCCAGGAGTCATGAACACTGAAGCTTTCTTT.

The chain joins TRBV6-5 to TRBJ2-7, with D perhaps matching TRBD1 or TRBD2 (7 bases each). Germline CDR1 and CDR2: MNHEY and SVGAGI. Trimming left V 5 bases short and J 3 bases short, with 14 bases between. The CDR3 runs 14 residues. CDR3 loop: CASSLRGGYYEQYF. As DNA, the CDR3 is TGTGCCAGCAGTCTCAGGGGGGGGTACTACGAGCAGTACTTC.

This rearrangement joins TRBV9 to TRBJ1-3, with D perhaps matching TRBD1 (5 bases). Per the germline V gene, CDR1 is SGDLS and CDR2 is YYNGEE. The CDR3 consists of 15 residues. V lost 4 bases and J lost 0, with 11 bases in between. CDR3 in amino acids: CASSPGWDSGNTIYF. CDR3 coding DNA: TGTGCCAGCAGCCCAGGGTGGGACTCTGGAAACACCATATATTTT.

The sample holds one count of this clonotype. The chain combines TRBV13 with TRBJ2-7, with D possibly called TRBD1 or TRBD2 (5 bases each). This CDR3 has 11 amino acids. V lost 5 bases and J 7 bases, leaving 9 bases between the germline ends. CDR1 PRHDT and CDR2 FYEKMQ come from the germline V gene (reference sequence). DNA of the CDR3: TGTGCCAGCAGCGGGGGTGAGGAGCAGTACTTC. Its translation is CASSGGEEQYF. The variable domain in full, completed from reference TRBV13 and TRBJ2-7, reads AAGVIQSPRHLIKEKRETATLKCYPIPRHDTVYWYQQGPGQDPQFLISFYEKMQSDKGSIPDRFSAQQFSDYHSELNMSSLELGDSALYFCASSGGEEQYFGPGTRLTVT.

The chain joins TRBV27 to TRBJ1-4; D may be TRBD1 (5 bases). Germline V gene data show CDR1 as MNHEY and CDR2 as SMNVEV (reference sequence). The CDR3 is 14 residues long. V lost 6 bases to trimming and J lost 6 bases, with 14 bases between them. CDR3: CASRRGREHEKLFF. The DNA for the CDR3 is TGTGCCAGCAGAAGGGGACGGGAGCATGAAAAACTGTTTTTT.

The chain recombines TRBV15 with TRBJ2-7, with D hard to call. Germline CDR1 reads LNHNV; CDR2 reads YYDKDF (reference sequence). V gave up 3 bases and J gave up 2 bases, with 11 bases separating them. The CDR3 has 14 amino acids. As DNA, the CDR3 is TGTGCCACCAGCAGGGCAGGAGATACCTACGAGCAGTACTTC. Translated: CATSRAGDTYEQYF.

The DNA of the CDR3 is TGCGCCAGCAGCTCAGCCACGGATAGTAGGAATGAGCAGTTCTTC. Its protein product is CASSSATDSRNEQFF. The rearrangement links TRBV5-1 to TRBJ2-1; the D is unclear. Germline-derived CDR1 and CDR2 are SGHRS and YFSETQ. Trimming took 3 bases from V and 7 from J, leaving 17 bases between them. The CDR3 has 15 residues. The full variable domain, in which reference TRBV5-1 and TRBJ2-1 provide the parts outside the CDR3, is KAGVTQTPRYLIKTRGQQVTLSCSPISGHRSVSWYQQTPGQGLQFLFEYFSETQRNKGNFPGRFSGRQFSNSRSEMNVSTLELGDSALYLCASSSATDSRNEQFFGPGTRLTVL.

The chain is built from TRBV24-1 and TRBJ2-2; D not certain. CDR3 size: 18 residues. CDR1 and CDR2 from the germline V gene are KGHDR and SFDVKD. V was shortened by 1 base and J by 7 bases, with 21 bases between the two germline ends. CDR3 amino acids: CATSDFELGRPDVGELFF. Written as DNA, the CDR3 is TGTGCCACCAGTGATTTTGAGTTAGGTCGACCGGATGTCGGGGAGCTGTTTTTT.

The chain has TRBV4-3 and TRBJ2-7, with 9 bases lining up with TRBD2. Germline CDR1 is LGHNA and CDR2 is YSLEER. J was trimmed by 4 bases and V by 0 bases; bases with no gene match: 7. The CDR3 contains 16 residues. The CDR3 spells CASSQDIGLATYEQYF. The CDR3 DNA sequence: TGCGCCAGCAGCCAAGATATCGGACTAGCGACTTACGAGCAGTACTTC.

The chain recombines TRBV7-9 with TRBJ1-6; 7 positions agree with TRBD1. Germline V lookup: CDR1 SEHNR, CDR2 FQNEAQ (reference sequence). V lost 4 bases, J lost 11 bases, and 8 bases stayed unmatched. The CDR3 is 14 amino acids. Here the CDR3 DNA reads TGTGCCAGCAGCTCCGGGACAGCGGTCGCACCCCTCCACTTT. Amino acids: CASSSGTAVAPLHF.

V is TRBV23-1 and J is TRBJ1-5; no firm D call. TRBV23-1 is noted as an ORF with a role that remains uncertain. The CDR3 is 19 residues long. Trimming stripped 0 bases from V and 0 bases from J, with 18 bases between. CDR3 residues: CASSQSSRSLVGSNQPQHF. The DNA of the CDR3 is TGCGCCAGCAGTCAATCGAGTAGGAGTCTGGTCGGTAGCAATCAGCCCCAGCATTTT.

The chain is built from TRBV19 and TRBJ1-3; no clear D. The CDR3 is made up of 15 amino acids. V shed 7 bases and J shed 0 bases, with 13 bases lying between them. Per the germline V gene, CDR1 is LNHDA and CDR2 is SQIVND (reference sequence). The chain's CDR3 is CASIGRLNSGNTIYF. CDR3 nucleotide sequence: TGTGCCAGTATCGGACGGCTGAACTCTGGAAACACCATATATTTT.

This clonotype showed up just once. The chain joins TRBV28 to TRBJ2-3, with D possibly called TRBD1 or TRBD2 (7 bases each). Trimming shortened V by 10 bases and J by 0 bases, and 14 bases separated the two germline ends. The CDR3 has 14 residues. In germline, CDR1 is MDHEN, CDR2 SYDVKM. CDR3 region: CATRQGGSTDTQYF. The CDR3, as DNA: TGTGCCACCCGACAGGGAGGGAGCACAGATACGCAGTATTTT.

The chain joins TRBV30 to TRBJ1-2; perhaps TRBD1 as D (5 bases). The V end lost 0 bases, the J end lost 0 bases, and 11 bases lay between the germline ends. Germline CDR1 is GTSNPN and CDR2 is SVGIG (reference sequence). The CDR3 contains 15 residues. The CDR3 region has the DNA TGTGCCTGGAGTGTACTGGGACCTACTAACTATGGCTACACCTTC. Amino acids: CAWSVLGPTNYGYTF.

V gene TRBV5-6 combines with J gene TRBJ2-2; D gene uncertain. Germline loops: CDR1 SGHDT, CDR2 YYEEEE. V was shortened by 3 bases and J by 4 bases, with 10 bases between the two germline ends. CDR3 size: 14 residues. The CDR3 DNA sequence: TGTGCCAGCAGCTGGTTCGGCCCCACCGGGGAGCTGTTTTTT. Its translation is CASSWFGPTGELFF.

The CDR3 sequence is CASSERGTGNLDSPLHF. As DNA, the CDR3 is TGTGCCAGCAGCGAACGGGGGACAGGGAATTTGGATTCACCCCTCCACTTT. The V call is TRBV13, the J call TRBJ1-6, with TRBD1 identical over 9 bases. CDR1 and CDR2 (germline): PRHDT, FYEKMQ (reference sequence). The CDR3 has 17 amino acids. Trimming took 5 bases from V and 8 from J; bases not matched to a gene: 13.

This clonotype showed up just once. This sequence joins TRBV5-1 and TRBJ1-1; a weak D match, TRBD1 (5 bases). This CDR3 comprises 14 residues. The V and J ends lost 6 bases and 0 bases respectively, with 12 bases between them. Germline V CDR1 and CDR2: SGHRS, YFSETQ. The CDR3 reads CASKEGRMNTEAFF. The CDR3 nucleotides are TGCGCCAGCAAAGAGGGACGGATGAACACTGAAGCTTTCTTT.

This sequence joins TRBV7-9 and TRBJ2-7; no reliable D call. The CDR3 spans 13 residues. Per germline, CDR1 SEHNR and CDR2 FQNEAQ (reference sequence). Trimming took 4 bases from V and 4 from J, leaving 11 bases between them. DNA for the CDR3: TGTGCCAGCAGCTCCCCCGGTGGGTACGAGCAGTACTTC. Its translation: CASSSPGGYEQYF.

V is TRBV20-1 and J is TRBJ1-2; no clear D. Trimming cost V 1 base and J 3 bases, with 6 bases left between them. Per germline, CDR1 DFQATT and CDR2 SNEGSKA (reference sequence). The length of the CDR3 is 12 residues. The chain's CDR3 is CSARVTDYGYTF. The CDR3 bases are TGCAGTGCTAGAGTCACAGACTATGGCTACACCTTC.